The entry below describes one TCR beta chain. This sample is part of a study of chemoradiotherapy in HPV16-positive cancers. The assay was immunoSEQ multiplex PCR, and TCRdb's table has in-frame clones only and misses some. The sample lists some 10,000 clones, roughly 70% seen once, with under 9.5% in the top ten. The CDR3 consists of 18 residues. CDR1 is SGHAT, CDR2 FQNNGV, per germline. The trim removed 1 base at V and 7 bases at J, leaving 13 bases unmatched. The clonotype was recovered from a human donor with HPV-associated anogenital cancer. Sampling was conducted from a patient who underwent chemoradiotherapy. The chain employs TRBV11-2 and TRBJ2-1; the match to TRBD2 covers 10 bases. Written as DNA, the CDR3 is TGTGCCAGCAGCTTAGTGAGGACTAGCGGCAGTGGCTTGAATGAGCAGTTCTTC. It codes for CASSLVRTSGSGLNEQFF.